The T cell receptor beta chain under discussion was sequenced for a study of T-cell reconstitution after alpha-beta-depleted transplantation in children. General observations from the study: Alpha-beta T cells present about two months after transplant were reported to originate from several hundred expanded graft clones.

This clonotype was seen repeatedly, ten times or more. The antigen remains undetermined. Germline V CDR1 and CDR2: DFQATT, SNEGSKA (reference sequence). J gave up 5 bases and V 5 bases, and 7 bases lay outside the gene matches. The CDR3 sequence is 14 residues long. Library preparation (for TCRbeta) was performed with unique molecular identifiers. MiXCR was run by TCRdb on the PCR reads, yielding one entry per CDR3 protein. The table shows hundreds of thousands of distinct CDR3 sequences, with roughly 7.7% occurring only once. Material: PBMCs, mostly from graft donor cells, obtained 180 days after TCRalphabeta/CD19-depleted stem cell transplant. This receptor was taken from a male patient younger than 18 who had a stem cell transplant for acute lymphoblastic leukemia, so the T cells may come from the graft donor. This chain uses TRBV20-1 with TRBJ2-1; 9 nucleotides agree with TRBD2. DNA of the CDR3: TGCAGTGCTTCTAGCGGGGCTGAAAACAATGAGCAGTTCTTC. It translates to CSASSGAENNEQFF.